Listed here are 23 T cell receptor beta chains from one sample, sequenced in a study of T-cell reconstitution after alpha-beta-depleted transplantation in children. Using unique molecular identifiers, the investigators prepared the TCRbeta library. A single record per CDR3 protein comes from TCRdb applying MiXCR to the PCR reads. The sample has fewer than 350,000 distinct CDR3 sequences, more than 9% seen once; the top ten hold about a quarter. The sequences come from peripheral blood, collected 180 days after TCRalphabeta/CD19-depleted stem cell transplant. The receptors originated from a male patient between 2 and 15 years old who had a stem cell transplant for chronic granulomatous disease, so the T cells may come from the graft donor.

The chain links TRBV27 to TRBJ2-3, with D possibly TRBD1 on 6 matching bases. V was clipped by 6 bases and J by 0 bases, with 16 bases between them. Germline V CDR1 and CDR2: MNHEY, SMNVEV (reference sequence). The CDR3 length is 16 residues. In nucleotides, the CDR3 is TGTGCCAGCAGCCGATATACAGGGAGAAGCACAGATACGCAGTATTTT. This translates into CASSRYTGRSTDTQYF.

This clonotype showed up many times. The rearrangement joins TRBV6-1 to TRBJ1-6, with 8 bases fitting TRBD1. The CDR3 runs 15 residues. The V and J ends lost 5 bases and 4 bases, in that order; junction bases with no gene match: 4. Germline lookup yields CDR1 MNHNS and CDR2 SASEGT. In DNA, the CDR3 is TGTGCCAGCAGTCCGAACAGGGGGTATAATTCACCCCTCCACTTT. As protein: CASSPNRGYNSPLHF.

This clonotype was seen many times. This chain links TRBV20-1 with TRBJ2-1, with D tentatively TRBD1 (5 bases). The germline CDR1 and CDR2 sequences are DFQATT and SNEGSKA (reference sequence). CDR3 size: 13 residues. V lost 1 base, J lost 7 bases, and 11 bases lay in between. The CDR3 DNA reads TGCAGTGCTAGAGGGGGCCCGTTGAATGAGCAGTTCTTC. It specifies CSARGGPLNEQFF.

This clonotype was detected many times. The rearrangement joins TRBV20-1 to TRBJ2-3, with D perhaps matching TRBD1 (6 bases). This CDR3 is 15 amino acids long. With 0 bases removed from V and 0 bases from J, the gap between germline ends came to 10 bases. Germline V lookup: CDR1 DFQATT, CDR2 SNEGSKA (reference sequence). This chain's CDR3 is CSARDRGGSTDTQYF. DNA for the CDR3: TGCAGTGCTAGAGACAGGGGCGGTAGCACAGATACGCAGTATTTT.

This clonotype occurred many times. V is TRBV24-1 and J is TRBJ2-1, with 9 bases that match TRBD1. Looked up from germline, CDR1 is KGHDR and CDR2 is SFDVKD. J lost 8 bases, V lost 3 bases, and 10 bases had no gene match. The CDR3 is 16 amino acids. CDR3 nucleotides: TGTGCCACCAGTGATGTACAGGACAGGGGTTTCCATGAGCAGTTCTTC. This gives the protein CATSDVQDRGFHEQFF.

This clonotype has a count of ten or more. J is TRBJ2-5 and V is TRBV7-9; D gene uncertain. Trimming left V 0 bases short and J 5 bases short, with 10 bases between. CDR3 length equals 14 residues. The germline V gene encodes CDR1 SEHNR and CDR2 FQNEAQ (reference sequence). The CDR3 region has the DNA TGTGCCAGCAGCTTAGCGGTCCAGACGGAGACCCAGTACTTC. This gives the protein CASSLAVQTETQYF.

This clonotype was picked up many times. The chain is built from TRBV10-3 and TRBJ2-7; TRBD2 matches 9 bases. The CDR3 is 15 amino acids. Germline V gene data show CDR1 as ENHRY and CDR2 as SYGVKD. Trimming took 4 bases from V and 1 from J; bases not matched to a gene: 5. The chain's CDR3 is CAISGRSGGSYEQYF. As DNA, the CDR3 is TGTGCCATCAGTGGTCGGAGCGGGGGGTCCTACGAGCAGTACTTC.

This clonotype appeared many times. V is TRBV10-3 and J is TRBJ2-2, with a tentative D call TRBD2 (7 bases). Germline CDR1 is ENHRY and CDR2 is SYGVKD. Trimming stripped 8 bases from V and 4 bases from J, with 14 bases between. The CDR3 has 14 amino acids. The CDR3 region has the DNA TGTGCCATCGGGAGGGGGTCGGCCACCGGGGAGCTGTTTTTT. Its protein product is CAIGRGSATGELFF.

This clonotype was seen repeatedly, ten times or more. CDR3 amino acids: CASREGSKAFF. The CDR3 DNA reads as TGTGCCAGCCGCGAAGGGAGCAAAGCTTTCTTT. The chain couples TRBV25-1 to TRBJ1-1, with D uncertain. Deletions cut 8 bases from V and 9 bases from J, with 13 bases between. CDR1 is MGHDK, CDR2 SYGVNS, per germline. The CDR3 is 11 residues long.

The rearrangement uses TRBV7-9 and TRBJ1-5; D ambiguous. The CDR3 contains 14 residues. V was clipped by 0 bases and J by 8 bases, with 11 bases between them. Germline V gene lookup returns CDR1 SEHNR and CDR2 FQNEAQ (reference sequence). The chain's CDR3 is CASSLATGREPQHF. CDR3 nucleotides: TGTGCCAGCAGCTTAGCGACCGGACGGGAGCCCCAGCATTTT.

This clonotype was seen many times. The V call is TRBV27, the J call TRBJ2-5, with D possibly TRBD1 on 6 matching bases. The CDR3 extends over 15 amino acids. V was clipped by 7 bases and J by 5 bases, with 20 bases between them. Germline lookup yields CDR1 MNHEY and CDR2 SMNVEV (reference sequence). The CDR3 region has the DNA TGTGCCAGCATCGAGACAGGCGCCCAAAGGGAGACCCAGTACTTC. Protein: CASIETGAQRETQYF.

The chain joins TRBV18 to TRBJ2-5; D gene ambiguous. The ends were cut back, 3 bases at V and 4 bases at J, with 12 bases in the middle. This CDR3 has 14 amino acids. Germline values: CDR1 KGHSH, CDR2 LQKENI. The CDR3 DNA reads TGTGCCAGCTCACCGCGAGAGCCTATAGAGACCCAGTACTTC. Protein sequence: CASSPREPIETQYF.

This clonotype was detected many times. This chain connects TRBV5-6 to TRBJ2-3; D unclear. Trimming removed 3 bases at V and 5 bases at J, with 10 bases between. The CDR3 sequence is 13 residues long. Germline assignment: CDR1 SGHDT and CDR2 YYEEEE. This CDR3 reads CASSSTGVDTQYF. DNA for the CDR3: TGTGCCAGCAGCTCAACTGGCGTAGATACGCAGTATTTT.

In its sample, this clonotype was seen many times. This rearrangement joins TRBV5-1 to TRBJ1-1; TRBD1 is a possible D gene (5 bases). Germline values: CDR1 SGHRS, CDR2 YFSETQ. V was pared by 4 bases and J by 0 bases, with 16 bases between. The CDR3 has 16 amino acids. The CDR3 protein is CASSVAGEGMNTEAFF. DNA for the CDR3: TGCGCCAGCAGCGTGGCCGGGGAGGGGATGAACACTGAAGCTTTCTTT.

At least ten counts were recorded for this clonotype. The rearrangement uses TRBV7-2 and TRBJ2-3, with 7 bases aligning to TRBD2. CDR3 length equals 16 residues. Germline V lookup: CDR1 SGHTA, CDR2 FQGNSA. Unmatched junction bases numbered 12, after V lost 5 bases and J lost 4 bases. The chain's CDR3 is CASSPMAPLAADTQYF. In DNA form, the CDR3 reads TGTGCCAGCAGCCCAATGGCCCCTCTAGCGGCAGATACGCAGTATTTT.

This clonotype was seen repeatedly, ten times or more. The chain joins TRBV5-1 to TRBJ2-2; D perhaps matches TRBD2 (5 bases). Germline CDR1 SGHRS, CDR2 YFSETQ. There are 14 residues in the CDR3. V lost 0 bases to trimming and J lost 6 bases, with 9 bases between them. CDR3 residues: CASSLETRAGELFF. The CDR3 coding sequence is TGCGCCAGCAGCTTGGAGACGAGGGCCGGGGAGCTGTTTTTT.

This clonotype was observed many times. CDR3 nucleotide sequence: TGTGCCAGCAGTGAACCCTTTAGAGGAGATACGCAGTATTTT. Protein: CASSEPFRGDTQYF. The rearrangement links TRBV25-1 to TRBJ2-3; D is uncertain. The V gene lost 2 bases and the J gene lost 5 bases, with 11 bases spanning the gap. The CDR3 length is 14 residues. Germline V CDR1 and CDR2: MGHDK, SYGVNS.

This clonotype has ten or more counts. The CDR3 loop is CASSLVVGGGGTEAFF. DNA of the CDR3: TGCGCCAGCAGCTTGGTAGTGGGTGGAGGCGGCACTGAAGCTTTCTTT. The chain carries TRBV5-1 and TRBJ1-1; D not certain. The V gene lost 0 bases and the J gene lost 4 bases, with 16 bases spanning the gap. Germline assignment: CDR1 SGHRS and CDR2 YFSETQ. CDR3 length: 16 amino acids.

This clonotype was picked up many times. V is TRBV11-2 and J is TRBJ2-1, with 14 bases identical to TRBD2. The CDR3 spans 16 residues. The germline gives CDR1 SGHAT, CDR2 FQNNGV. With V trimmed by 5 bases and J by 7 bases, 7 bases remained unmatched. CDR3 nucleotide sequence: TGTGCCAGCAGCCCCCCCGGGACTAGCGGGAGAAATGAGCAGTTCTTC. Translation: CASSPPGTSGRNEQFF.

This clonotype has ten or more counts. The chain recombines TRBV5-1 with TRBJ2-1; 10 bases agree with TRBD2. The CDR3 is 15 residues long. Unmatched junction bases numbered 7, after V lost 7 bases and J lost 3 bases. Germline assignment: CDR1 SGHRS and CDR2 YFSETQ. CDR3 bases: TGCGCCAGCGGATTTACTAGCGGGGTCTACAATGAGCAGTTCTTC. As protein: CASGFTSGVYNEQFF.

This clonotype was counted many times. The V call is TRBV6-5, the J call TRBJ2-7, with unresolved D. The CDR3 length is 13 residues. V was pared by 2 bases and J by 3 bases, with 8 bases between. Per germline, CDR1 MNHEY and CDR2 SVGAGI. The CDR3 loop reads CASSYGRYYEQYF. Written as DNA, the CDR3 is TGTGCCAGCAGTTACGGCCGCTACTACGAGCAGTACTTC.

This clonotype was seen ten or more times. The chain joins TRBV7-6 to TRBJ2-1, with 8 nucleotides matching TRBD2. Trimming at V came to 1 base and at J to 6 bases, leaving 11 bases not matched to a gene. Germline V gives CDR1 SGHVS, CDR2 FNYEAQ. The CDR3 sequence is 17 residues long. The DNA of the CDR3 is TGTGCCAGCAGCTTAGAGCTGGCGGGGGGCCCCCTCAATGAGCAGTTCTTC. As protein: CASSLELAGGPLNEQFF.

This clonotype showed up many times. This chain links TRBV5-6 with TRBJ2-7; a possible D gene is TRBD2 (7 bases). The germline V and J ends were trimmed by 2 bases and 1 base, with 10 bases remaining between them. The length of the CDR3 is 14 residues. Germline V gene data show CDR1 as SGHDT and CDR2 as YYEEEE. The CDR3 nucleotides read TGTGCCAGCAGCTTTCGGGGGGCTTCCTACGAGCAGTACTTC. Protein: CASSFRGASYEQYF.